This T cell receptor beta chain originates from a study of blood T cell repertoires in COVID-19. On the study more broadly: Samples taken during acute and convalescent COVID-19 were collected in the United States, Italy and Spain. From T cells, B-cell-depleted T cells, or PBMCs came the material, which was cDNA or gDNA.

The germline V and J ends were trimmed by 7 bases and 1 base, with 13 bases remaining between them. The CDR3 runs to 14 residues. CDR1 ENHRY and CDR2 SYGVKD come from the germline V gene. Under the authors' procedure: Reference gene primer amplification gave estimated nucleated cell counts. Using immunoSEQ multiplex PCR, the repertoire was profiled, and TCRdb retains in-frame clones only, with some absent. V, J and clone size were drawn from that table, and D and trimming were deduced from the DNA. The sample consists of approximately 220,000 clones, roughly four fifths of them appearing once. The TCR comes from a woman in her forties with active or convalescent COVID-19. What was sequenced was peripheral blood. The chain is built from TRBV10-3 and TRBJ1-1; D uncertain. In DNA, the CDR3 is TGTGCCATCAATGGGCAGGTGGGGAACACTGAAGCTTTCTTT. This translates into CAINGQVGNTEAFF.